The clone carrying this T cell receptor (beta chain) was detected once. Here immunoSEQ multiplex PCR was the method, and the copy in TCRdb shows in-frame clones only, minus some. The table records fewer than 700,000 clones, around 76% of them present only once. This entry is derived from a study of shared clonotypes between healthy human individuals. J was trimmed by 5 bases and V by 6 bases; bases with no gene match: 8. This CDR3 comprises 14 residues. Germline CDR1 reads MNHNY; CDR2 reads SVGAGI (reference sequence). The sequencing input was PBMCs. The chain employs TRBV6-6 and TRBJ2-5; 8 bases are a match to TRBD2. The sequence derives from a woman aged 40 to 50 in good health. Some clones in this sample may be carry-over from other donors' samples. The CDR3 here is CASSLASGSETQYF. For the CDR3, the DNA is TGTGCCAGCAGCCTCGCCAGCGGGAGTGAGACCCAGTACTTC.